Shown below are 10 T cell receptor delta chains from a single sample sequenced in a study of γδ T cells in repeated Plasmodium falciparum infection. Vgamma9/Vdelta2+ and Vdelta2-negative gammadelta T cells were flow-sorted from PBMC for bulk sequencing. TCRdb fed the multiplex PCR reads to CATT. The sample carries 90,000 or so delta-chain clones, less than 1% recorded once. Material: gamma-delta T cells from blood. The receptors derive from a pool of human donors (malaria-infected and uninfected, not separated).

This clone was observed a handful of times. A far larger clone is just one base off, so this is likely a read error. The same CDR3 also results from other DNA sequences found in this sample. This chain joins TRDV2 and TRDJ1; possible D gene TRDD3, 6 bases. The CDR3 has 15 residues. CDR1 and CDR2 from the germline V gene are GEAIGNYY and EKD. The CDR3 is CACDAMGADTDKLIF. In DNA, the CDR3 is TGCGCCTGTGACGCCATGGGGGCCGACACCGATAAACTCATCTTT.

Of note for this clone: This is likely an artifact of a read error, given a far larger clone one base away. The same CDR3 also results from other DNA sequences found in this sample. The chain employs TRDV1 and TRDJ1; TRDD3 aligns across 8 bases. CDR1 and CDR2 (germline): TSWWSYY, QGS. This CDR3 has 16 residues. The CDR3 here is CALGELAGLLGAKLIF. CDR3 DNA sequence: TGTGCTCTTGGAGAACTGGCCGGTCTACTGGGGGCTAAACTCATCTTT.

As to this clone: This DNA's translation and the protein TCRdb lists, from a much larger clone, do not match at residue 15, likely due to a read error; the protein shown is translated from the DNA. V is TRDV1 and J is TRDJ1; TRDD2 is a possible D gene (5 bases). TCRdb does not report a J gene; here it was assigned by matching the DNA to germline references. The CDR3 is 18 amino acids. Germline CDR1 and CDR2: TSWWSYY and QGS. The CDR3 here is CALGDFPPFPGRTDQLIF. Written as DNA, the CDR3 is TGTGCTCTTGGGGACTTTCCACCGTTTCCTGGTCGAACCGATCAACTCATCTTT.

The sample holds many counts of this clone. The chain links TRDV2 to TRDJ1, with TRDD3 identical over 9 bases. The germline CDR1 and CDR2 sequences are GEAIGNYY and EKD. The CDR3 extends over 17 amino acids. Trimming cost V 4 bases and J 0 bases; bases outside gene matches: 11. The DNA for the CDR3 is TGTGCCTGTGATCGCCTGGGGGATCGTGAGTACACCGATAAACTCATCTTT. Translation gives CACDRLGDREYTDKLIF.

Turning to this clone: TCRdb records a much larger clone's protein for this DNA, with a difference at residue 8 that likely arises from a read error; the protein given is the translation of the DNA. J is TRDJ1 and V is TRDV1; D is unclear. No J segment appears in TCRdb, so it was assigned here by matching the sequence to germline. V lost 2 bases to trimming and J lost 1 base, with 8 bases between them. Germline CDR1 TSWWSYY, CDR2 QGS. The CDR3 is 14 amino acids. The CDR3 bases are TGTGCTCTTGGGGAAGGGGTTTGCACCGATAAACTCATCTTT. This gives the protein CALGEGVCTDKLIF.

Points on this clone: For this DNA, TCRdb reports the protein of a much larger clone, which diverges at residue 4, most likely from a read error; the protein presented here is translated directly from the DNA. This chain links TRDV2 with TRDJ1; 10 nucleotides match TRDD3. In the absence of a J gene in TCRdb, the DNA was matched to germline to assign it here. The CDR3 extends over 17 amino acids. Germline CDR1 reads GEAIGNYY; CDR2 reads EKD. The trim removed 5 bases at V and 2 bases at J, leaving 13 bases unmatched. CDR3 coding DNA: TGTGCCTGTGGCACACTGGGGGATTCGGGTGAGACCGATAAACTCATCTTT. This translates into CACGTLGDSGETDKLIF.

This clone turned up a few times. This DNA's translation differs at residue 10 from TCRdb's protein, which comes from a much larger clone; a read error is likely, and the protein shown is translated from the DNA. The gene calls are TRDV2 and TRDJ1; D may be TRDD3 (6 bases). TCRdb is silent on the J gene; assignment here came from matching the DNA to germline. CDR3 size: 18 residues. From germline, CDR1 is GEAIGNYY and CDR2 EKD. V was clipped by 0 bases and J by 2 bases, with 21 bases between them. Here the CDR3 DNA reads TGTGCCTGTGACACCGTCTCCGGGGGAGTACACGGGACCGATAAACTCATCTTT. As protein: CACDTVSGGVHGTDKLIF.

This clone was seen ten or more times. The V gene is TRDV1, the J gene TRDJ1, with D perhaps TRDD2 or TRDD3 (9 bases each). This CDR3 has 20 amino acids. Germline assignment: CDR1 TSWWSYY and CDR2 QGS. Trimming shortened V by 3 bases and J by 0 bases, and 26 bases separated the two germline ends. The CDR3 spells CALGDAFLRVWGIYTDKLIF. CDR3 DNA: TGTGCTCTTGGGGATGCCTTCCTACGTGTCTGGGGGATCTACACCGATAAACTCATCTTT.

This clone was seen more than once but under ten times. TCRdb has a much larger clone's protein, which differs at residue 5 from the translation of this DNA, likely because of a read error; what is shown is the protein translated from the DNA. The V gene is TRDV1, the J gene TRDJ1, with a tentative D call TRDD1 (5 bases). TCRdb lists no J gene, so it was determined here by aligning the DNA to germline. Trimming took 5 bases from V and 2 from J, leaving 18 bases between them. The CDR3 loop spans 16 amino acids. The germline gives CDR1 TSWWSYY, CDR2 QGS. The CDR3 DNA is TGTGCTCTTGGGAAAGAAGAAATCTCTCTTACCGATAAACTCATCTTT. Protein: CALGKEEISLTDKLIF.

For this clone: The protein TCRdb lists belongs to a much larger clone and differs from this DNA's translation at residue 5, which points to a read error; the protein shown is made from the DNA. The chain has TRDV2 and TRDJ1; TRDD3 aligns across 8 bases. Since TCRdb gives no J gene, matching the DNA to germline was used here to assign it. The CDR3 length is 15 residues. V lost 3 bases to trimming and J lost 3 bases; unmatched junction nucleotides: 8. The germline CDR1 and CDR2 sequences are GEAIGNYY and EKD. In DNA, the CDR3 is TGTGCCTGTGACTCGGGGGATAGTAACGCCGATAAACTCATCTTT. It is translated as CACDSGDSNADKLIF.